The 25 T cell receptor beta chains given below trace back to one sample, sequenced in a study of Ad26.COV2.S vaccination and SARS-CoV-2 variants. Regarding treatment: 15 to 20 received Ad26.COV2.S at low or high dose, single or two shots; 5 received placebo; per-sample allocation not given. Day 63 after the first vaccine or placebo injection was the time point for sampling. Repertoires were generated with immunoSEQ multiplex PCR, while TCRdb's copy carries only in-frame clones and drops some. The table has about 460,000 clones, 70% to 90% seen once. This sample comprised peripheral blood, obtained in a trial of Ad26.COV2.S vaccine versus placebo. These receptors came from a person between 18 and 65 years old who received the Ad26.COV2.S COVID-19 vaccine or a placebo.

This sequence joins TRBV2 and TRBJ2-7; perhaps TRBD1 as D (6 bases). The CDR3 spans 12 residues. Germline values: CDR1 SNHLY, CDR2 FYNNEI. V was cut by 5 bases and J by 5 bases, with 10 bases left in between. The CDR3 loop is CASSFRDNEQYF. For the CDR3, the DNA is TGTGCCAGCAGTTTCAGGGACAACGAGCAGTACTTC.

This clone was seen a handful of times. The chain is built from TRBV7-6 and TRBJ1-5, with unresolved D. The germline V gene encodes CDR1 SGHVS and CDR2 FNYEAQ. CDR3 length: 14 amino acids. With 3 bases removed from V and 2 bases from J, the gap between germline ends came to 8 bases. The CDR3 region has the DNA TGTGCCAGCAGCTTGTATGGGGGCAATCAGCCCCAGCATTTT. Its translation is CASSLYGGNQPQHF.

This clone was counted a single time. V is TRBV18 and J is TRBJ2-1, with D hard to call. Germline CDR1 reads KGHSH; CDR2 reads LQKENI. This CDR3 has 14 amino acids. V was shortened by 6 bases and J by 9 bases, with 18 bases between the two germline ends. CDR3 bases: TGTGCCAGCTCTCCCACTCATGAGGAGCGTGAGCAGTTCTTC. Amino acids: CASSPTHEEREQFF.

This clone is a singleton in its sample. The J gene is TRBJ2-5, the V gene TRBV6-2 or TRBV6-3; 7 bases align to TRBD2. V was pared by 5 bases and J by 7 bases, with 7 bases of the junction left unmatched. The CDR3 is made up of 13 amino acids. The germline gives CDR1 MNHEY, CDR2 SVGEGT. The DNA for the CDR3 is TGTGCCAGCAGTCTAGCGGCCGCAGGGACCCAGTACTTC. It yields the protein CASSLAAAGTQYF.

The rearrangement links TRBV6-4 to TRBJ2-1, with 8 bases fitting TRBD1. The junction had 1 base not matched to a gene; V was cut back by 0 bases and J by 6 bases. CDR1 is MRHNA and CDR2 is SNTAGT in the germline V gene. The CDR3 totals 14 residues. The CDR3 bases are TGTGCCAGCAGTGACTCGACAGGGGTCAATGAGCAGTTCTTC. It encodes CASSDSTGVNEQFF.

V and J are TRBV2 and TRBJ1-4; 7 bases agree with TRBD1. Per germline, CDR1 SNHLY and CDR2 FYNNEI. The CDR3 covers 13 residues. V lost 5 bases and J lost 8; bases outside the gene matches: 5. The CDR3 here is CASSRQGGEKLFF. For the CDR3, the DNA is TGTGCCAGCAGTAGACAGGGTGGCGAAAAACTGTTTTTT.

The CDR3 sequence: CASSYDRGYGYTF. CDR3 in DNA: TGTGCCAGCAGTTACGACCGTGGGTATGGCTACACCTTC. V is TRBV6-5 and J is TRBJ1-2; D remains unclear. V was clipped by 2 bases and J by 5 bases, with 9 bases between them. The germline CDR1 and CDR2 sequences are MNHEY and SVGAGI. The CDR3 has 13 amino acids.

The CDR3 bases are TGTGCCAGCAGTTCTATGGCGGGCGTATTCAATGAGCAGTTCTTC. Amino acid sequence: CASSSMAGVFNEQFF. The V call is TRBV6-5, the J call TRBJ2-1, with a possible D match to TRBD2 (5 bases). This CDR3 contains 15 residues. V was pared by 4 bases and J by 6 bases, with 16 bases between. Germline values: CDR1 MNHEY, CDR2 SVGAGI.

In its sample, this clone was seen a few times. The chain employs TRBV10-3 and TRBJ1-1; D call uncertain. V was cut by 6 bases and J by 0 bases, with 5 bases left in between. The CDR3 has 12 amino acids. Per the germline V gene, CDR1 is ENHRY and CDR2 is SYGVKD. The DNA for the CDR3 is TGTGCCATCAGCTCAGTGAACACTGAAGCTTTCTTT. Amino acid sequence: CAISSVNTEAFF.

Here the CDR3 DNA reads TGCGCCAGCAGTCGACAGGGGAAAGCTGGAAACACCATATATTTT. It is translated as CASSRQGKAGNTIYF. The chain employs TRBV23-1 and TRBJ1-3; 8 bases align to TRBD1. TRBV23-1 is an open reading frame, and its role is uncertain. Germline trimming cut 4 bases from V and 2 bases from J; bases unmatched to any gene: 4. The CDR3 consists of 15 residues.

The V call is TRBV19, the J call TRBJ2-2; 7 positions match TRBD2. Germline V CDR1 and CDR2: LNHDA, SQIVND (reference sequence). The V and J ends lost 7 bases and 4 bases, in that order; junction bases with no gene match: 6. The CDR3 is made up of 14 amino acids. In nucleotides, the CDR3 is TGTGCCAGTACATCAGGGACTATCACCGGGGAGCTGTTTTTT. This gives the protein CASTSGTITGELFF.

The V call is TRBV3-1 (or the pseudogene TRBV3-2), the J call TRBJ2-2; TRBD1 aligns across 9 bases. The CDR3 totals 15 residues. Trimming at V came to 4 bases and at J to 5 bases, leaving 5 bases not matched to a gene. Germline V gives CDR1 LGHDT, CDR2 YNNKEL (reference sequence). The CDR3 coding sequence is TGTGCCAGCAGCCGCGGACAGGGGAGGACCGGGGAGCTGTTTTTT. This sequence encodes CASSRGQGRTGELFF.

This chain uses TRBV27 with TRBJ2-7, with 9 nucleotides matching TRBD1. V was pared by 6 bases and J by 4 bases, with 13 bases of the junction left unmatched. CDR3 length: 16 residues. Looked up from germline, CDR1 is MNHEY and CDR2 is SMNVEV (reference sequence). CDR3 in amino acids: CASSLRPGTGSYEQYF. The CDR3 DNA reads as TGTGCCAGCAGCCTTCGGCCGGGGACAGGGAGTTACGAGCAGTACTTC.

This chain links TRBV7-8 with TRBJ2-1; unclear D gene. The CDR3 sequence is 14 residues long. Trimming removed 5 bases at V and 3 bases at J, with 11 bases between. Per the germline V gene, CDR1 is SGHVS and CDR2 is FQNEAQ. The CDR3 sequence is CASSDSIYYNEQFF. CDR3 nucleotide sequence: TGTGCCAGCAGCGATAGTATCTACTACAATGAGCAGTTCTTC.

V usage is TRBV28 and J usage is TRBJ2-7, with D uncertain. Germline CDR1 is MDHEN and CDR2 is SYDVKM. Trimming stripped 6 bases from V and 5 bases from J, with 23 bases between. This CDR3 region has 16 residues. CDR3 region: CASSARASSPLDEQYF. CDR3 bases: TGTGCCAGCAGCGCCCGGGCGTCGTCCCCCTTGGACGAGCAGTACTTC.

V gene TRBV4-1 combines with J gene TRBJ1-2; D might be TRBD1 (6 bases). V was cut by 3 bases and J by 4 bases, with 15 bases left in between. CDR1 is MGHRA and CDR2 is YSYEKL in the germline V gene. The CDR3 runs 15 residues. Here the CDR3 DNA reads TGCGCCAGCAGCCACGGTCCAGGGGAAGGCTATGGCTACACCTTC. This codes for CASSHGPGEGYGYTF.

The V gene is TRBV7-2, the J gene TRBJ2-7, with D maybe TRBD1 (6 bases). The germline V gene has CDR1 SGHTA and CDR2 FQGNSA. This CDR3 spans 15 amino acids. Deletions cut 0 bases from V and 6 bases from J, with 15 bases between. This CDR3 is CASSLAIQGFGEQYF. The CDR3, as DNA: TGTGCCAGCAGCTTAGCGATACAGGGTTTTGGCGAGCAGTACTTC. Complete variable domain (other parts from reference TRBV7-2 and TRBJ2-7): GAGVSQSPSNKVTEKGKDVELRCDPISGHTALYWYRQSLGQGLEFLIYFQGNSAPDKSGLPSDRFSAERTGGSVSTLTIQRTQQEDSAVYLCASSLAIQGFGEQYFGPGTRLTVT.

The J gene is TRBJ1-2, the V gene TRBV6-5; maybe TRBD1 (5 bases). V gave up 6 bases and J gave up 3 bases, with 11 bases separating them. Germline CDR1 and CDR2: MNHEY and SVGAGI. The CDR3 sequence is 13 residues long. The CDR3 spells CASRRTPYYGYTF. CDR3 bases: TGTGCCAGCAGAAGGACACCTTACTATGGCTACACCTTC.

V gene TRBV6-5 combines with J gene TRBJ1-1; D perhaps matches TRBD1 (6 bases). Germline V CDR1 and CDR2: MNHEY, SVGAGI. The CDR3 contains 14 residues. The V end lost 0 bases, the J end lost 9 bases, and 14 bases lay between the germline ends. The CDR3 loop reads CASSYSAGELKAFF. The CDR3, as DNA: TGTGCCAGCAGTTACTCGGCAGGGGAACTCAAAGCTTTCTTT.

This chain uses TRBV5-1 with TRBJ1-4, with TRBD1 matching 8 bases. V dropped 4 bases and J dropped 0; count of bases not matched to a gene: 11. In germline, CDR1 is SGHRS, CDR2 YFSETQ. The CDR3 length is 18 residues. The CDR3 DNA sequence: TGCGCCAGCAGCCGGACAGGGATGGGGGGTGCAACTAATGAAAAACTGTTTTTT. Residues: CASSRTGMGGATNEKLFF.

The chain combines TRBV7-9 with TRBJ2-1; 10 bases fit TRBD1. The CDR3 contains 14 residues. V shed 6 bases and J 4 bases; nucleotides not matched to a gene: 3. Germline V gene data show CDR1 as SEHNR and CDR2 as FQNEAQ (reference sequence). CDR3 nucleotide sequence: TGTGCCAGCAGACGGACAGGGGGATACAATGAGCAGTTCTTC. This encodes CASRRTGGYNEQFF.

The chain joins TRBV30 to TRBJ1-1; D is unclear. The germline CDR1 and CDR2 sequences are GTSNPN and SVGIG (reference sequence). The CDR3 length is 14 residues. Trimming took off 1 base at V and 5 bases at J, with 14 bases between the two ends. The CDR3 sequence is CAWSGYRRGTEAFF. CDR3 in DNA: TGTGCCTGGAGTGGTTATCGGCGAGGAACTGAAGCTTTCTTT.

This rearrangement joins TRBV30 to TRBJ1-1; perhaps TRBD1 as D (5 bases). The CDR3 consists of 14 residues. Trimming took 4 bases from V and 0 from J, leaving 12 bases between them. Germline V CDR1 and CDR2: GTSNPN, SVGIG (reference sequence). The CDR3 DNA reads as TGTGCCTGGATCTCAGGGAGGGTGAACACTGAAGCTTTCTTT. This sequence encodes CAWISGRVNTEAFF. The whole variable domain, filled in from reference TRBV30 and TRBJ1-1, reads SQTIHQWPATLVQPVGSPLSLECTVEGTSNPNLYWYRQAAGRGLQLLFYSVGIGQISSEVPQNLSASRPQDRQFILSSKKLLLSDSGFYLCAWISGRVNTEAFFGQGTRLTVV.

The J gene is TRBJ1-2, the V gene TRBV6-6; 7 bases are a match to TRBD1. The germline CDR1 and CDR2 sequences are MNHNY and SVGAGI (reference sequence). V lost 6 bases to trimming and J lost 4 bases; unmatched junction nucleotides: 5. The CDR3 is made up of 13 amino acids. The CDR3 spells CASSETGRYGYTF. The CDR3 DNA sequence: TGTGCCAGCAGCGAGACAGGGCGCTATGGCTACACCTTC.

V gene TRBV2 combines with J gene TRBJ1-2; D possibly corresponds to TRBD1 (5 bases). CDR1 and CDR2 from the germline V gene are SNHLY and FYNNEI. This CDR3 is 13 amino acids long. The V end was cut by 8 bases, the J end by 5 bases, with 15 bases between. The CDR3 sequence: CASPGRGWYGYTF. The CDR3 nucleotides are TGTGCCAGCCCCGGTCGGGGGTGGTATGGCTACACCTTC.